A single T cell receptor (beta chain) is shown here with its context. These data are taken from a study of blood T cell repertoires in COVID-19. Overall study context: COVID-19 samples from acute and convalescent phases originated in the United States, Italy and Spain. The cDNA or gDNA used as material had been derived from T cells, B-cell-depleted T cells, or PBMCs.

The CDR3 totals 14 residues. The germline V gene has CDR1 SGHRS and CDR2 YFSETQ. The J segment lost 0 bases and the V segment lost 2 bases, leaving 1 base of the junction unmatched. Study processing details: The assay estimated nucleated cells by amplifying reference gene primers. TCRdb's copy holds only in-frame clones and misses some; the assay was immunoSEQ multiplex PCR. D and trimming were read from the DNA, whereas the V and J calls and clone size are those reported in that table. Here the sample spans some 95,000 clones, around 80% being singletons. This sequence originates from a man in his 70s with acute or convalescent COVID-19. The sample was peripheral blood. This chain connects TRBV5-1 to TRBJ1-1, with TRBD1 identical over 7 bases. The CDR3 region has the DNA TGCGCCAGCAGCTTACAGGGGATGAACACTGAAGCTTTCTTT. This gives the protein CASSLQGMNTEAFF.